Listed below are T cell receptor beta chains from one sample, sequenced in a study of beta chain features in type 1 diabetes. Assay used: immunoSEQ multiplex PCR; TCRdb lists only in-frame clones, some missing. The sample holds 200,000 to 250,000 clones; about 26% are singletons and the top ten take approximately 4%. Sequencing was performed on central memory CD4+ T cells from blood. Every receptor here comes from a man aged 25 to 40 in good health. CDR3s include the opening cysteine and the closing phenylalanine or tryptophan. Each record gives: D gene, clone size, J gene, V gene, CDR3 DNA, CDR3 protein. The D gene is left open where the match is weak. Clone sizes are given selectively: once, few, many, or a class where the clone is expanded.

d_gene: TRBD2
abundance: few
j_gene: TRBJ2-1
v_gene: TRBV19
CDR3nt: TGTGCCAGTAGTCCCATCAGCGGGAGTTCCTACAATGAGCAGTTCTTC
CDR3aa: CASSPISGSSYNEQFF

d_gene: -
abundance: many
j_gene: TRBJ2-7
v_gene: TRBV23-1
CDR3nt: TGCGCCAGCAGTCAACTAACTCCGGGACACCTTTACTACGAGCAGTACTTC
CDR3aa: CASSQLTPGHLYYEQYF

d_gene: TRBD1
abundance: -
j_gene: TRBJ2-5
v_gene: TRBV7-9
CDR3nt: TGTGCCAGCAGCGGACAGGTTTGGGAGACCCAGTACTTC
CDR3aa: CASSGQVWETQYF

d_gene: -
abundance: many
j_gene: TRBJ2-3
v_gene: TRBV15
CDR3nt: TGTGCCACCAGCAGAGCAGGGGCGCGGACACCGACAGATACGCAGTATTTT
CDR3aa: CATSRAGARTPTDTQYF

d_gene: TRBD1
abundance: few
j_gene: TRBJ1-5
v_gene: TRBV7-2
CDR3nt: TGTGCCAGCAGCTTAAGGACAGGGGGCAATCAGCCCCAGCATTTT
CDR3aa: CASSLRTGGNQPQHF

d_gene: TRBD2
abundance: few
j_gene: TRBJ2-1
v_gene: TRBV5-1
CDR3nt: TGCGCCAGCAGGTTAGCGGGACCGATCTACAATGAGCAGTTCTTC
CDR3aa: CASRLAGPIYNEQFF

d_gene: TRBD1
abundance: -
j_gene: TRBJ1-1
v_gene: TRBV4-3
CDR3nt: TGCGCCAGCAGCCAAGATGTACAGGGGGTGCGGGCTTTCTTT
CDR3aa: CASSQDVQGVRAFF

d_gene: -
abundance: few
j_gene: TRBJ1-2
v_gene: TRBV6-4
CDR3nt: TGTGCCAGCAGTGATTCCAGGAGCTACACCTTC
CDR3aa: CASSDSRSYTF

d_gene: TRBD2
abundance: -
j_gene: TRBJ2-7
v_gene: TRBV6-5
CDR3nt: TGTGCCAGCAGTTGGACTAGCGGGCCAACCTACGAGCAGTACTTC
CDR3aa: CASSWTSGPTYEQYF

d_gene: -
abundance: -
j_gene: TRBJ1-6
v_gene: TRBV2
CDR3nt: TGTGCCAGCAAGGCCTCAAGGGCCGGCAGTTCACCCCTCCACTTT
CDR3aa: CASKASRAGSSPLHF

d_gene: -
abundance: -
j_gene: TRBJ2-1
v_gene: TRBV2
CDR3nt: TGTGCCAGCAGCCAGCCCACTAGCTCCTCCTACAATGAGCAGTTCTTC
CDR3aa: CASSQPTSSSYNEQFF

d_gene: -
abundance: -
j_gene: TRBJ1-4
v_gene: TRBV7-6
CDR3nt: TGTGCCAGCAGCTTCGGTACAGCAACTAATGAAAAACTGTTTTTT
CDR3aa: CASSFGTATNEKLFF

d_gene: -
abundance: once
j_gene: TRBJ2-2
v_gene: TRBV18
CDR3nt: TGTGCCAGCTCACTACGACAGACTGCGAACACCGGGGAGCTGTTTTTT
CDR3aa: CASSLRQTANTGELFF

d_gene: TRBD2
abundance: -
j_gene: TRBJ2-5
v_gene: TRBV19
CDR3nt: TGTGCCAGTAGTAGGACTAGCCGAGAGACCCAGTACTTC
CDR3aa: CASSRTSRETQYF

d_gene: -
abundance: -
j_gene: TRBJ1-2
v_gene: TRBV15
CDR3nt: TGTGCCACCAGCCAGGCTAACTATGGCTACACCTTC
CDR3aa: CATSQANYGYTF